A selection of T cell receptor beta chains follows, all from one sample in a study of cytomegalovirus exposure and HLA in healthy donors. Measured with immunoSEQ multiplex PCR; TCRdb has only the in-frame clones, and not every one. The data show around 190,000 clones, about 81% seen once. The material sequenced was PBMCs. Receptors were obtained from a man aged 30 to 45 in good health and CMV-seropositive. CDR3s include the opening cysteine and the closing phenylalanine or tryptophan. The D gene is left open where the match is weak. Expanded clones are given a class, and other clones once, few, many or no size at all.

TRBV7-2	.	TRBJ1-4	.	14	CASSLLIISEKLFF	TGTGCCAGCAGCTTGTTGATTATTAGTGAAAAACTGTTTTTT
TRBV7-9	.	TRBJ2-1	TRBD2	18	CASSLARSSGRVDDEQFF	TGTGCCAGCAGCTTAGCGCGGAGTAGCGGGAGGGTTGATGATGAGCAGTTCTTC
TRBV19	.	TRBJ2-7	.	14	CASTQTGRAYEQYF	TGTGCCAGTACCCAGACAGGCAGGGCCTACGAGCAGTACTTC
TRBV27	.	TRBJ2-3	.	15	CASSPQGTPKDTQYF	TGTGCCAGCAGCCCCCAGGGGACCCCGAAAGATACGCAGTATTTT
TRBV7-2	.	TRBJ2-7	.	13	CASSYGTLYEQYF	TGTGCCAGCAGTTACGGGACACTCTACGAGCAGTACTTC
TRBV7-8	.	TRBJ2-7	.	15	CASSSQGSASYEQYF	TGTGCCAGCAGCTCCCAGGGAAGCGCCTCCTACGAGCAGTACTTC
TRBV5-6	.	TRBJ1-6	TRBD1	14	CASSRGQGFSPLHF	TGTGCCAGCAGCCGGGGACAGGGATTTTCACCCCTCCACTTT
TRBV30	.	TRBJ2-3	TRBD2	14	CAWTGGRGTDTQYF	TGTGCCTGGACGGGCGGGAGGGGCACAGATACGCAGTATTTT
TRBV5-4	.	TRBJ2-7	TRBD2	16	CASTMGLAGSSYEQYF	TGTGCCAGCACCATGGGACTAGCGGGGAGCTCCTACGAGCAGTACTTC
TRBV7-9	.	TRBJ2-7	TRBD1	15	CASSRGTGDPYEQYF	TGTGCCAGCAGCCGAGGGACAGGGGACCCTTACGAGCAGTACTTC
TRBV27	.	TRBJ2-7	TRBD1	15	CASSLGQGALYEQYF	TGTGCCAGCAGCCTGGGACAGGGGGCTCTCTACGAGCAGTACTTC
TRBV6-1	.	TRBJ1-2	.	14	CASSDPNGNYGYTF	TGTGCCAGCAGTGATCCGAACGGGAACTATGGCTACACCTTC
TRBV18	.	TRBJ2-7	TRBD1	15	CASSPPGTVVYEQYF	TGTGCCAGCTCACCGCCCGGGACAGTGGTATACGAGCAGTACTTC
TRBV5-1	.	TRBJ1-2	.	15	CASSLGGSTTHGYTF	TGCGCCAGCAGCTTGGGGGGCAGTACAACCCATGGCTACACCTTC
TRBV5-1	.	TRBJ2-7	.	11	CASSSSYEQYF	TGCGCCAGCAGCTCTTCCTACGAGCAGTACTTC
TRBV9	.	TRBJ2-3	.	13	CASSPLSTDTQYF	TGTGCCAGCAGTCCTCTTAGCACAGATACGCAGTATTTT
TRBV7-2	few	TRBJ2-7	TRBD2	15	CASSPLGGGAYEQYF	TGTGCCAGCAGCCCCCTTGGGGGAGGGGCCTACGAGCAGTACTTC
TRBV4-1	.	TRBJ1-2	TRBD1	16	CASSARLGTGGHGYTF	TGTGCCAGCAGCGCCCGACTAGGGACAGGGGGCCATGGCTACACCTTC
TRBV7-9	.	TRBJ1-6	.	12	CSSSLANGGQDF	TGTTCCAGCAGCTTAGCTAATGGCGGTCAAGACTTT
TRBV27	few	TRBJ1-2	.	16	CASSLSPGSSTYGYTF	TGTGCCAGCAGTTTATCGCCGGGGTCCTCTACCTATGGCTACACCTTC
TRBV6-6	.	TRBJ1-1	.	13	CASSGRLSTEAFF	TGTGCCAGCAGTGGCAGGTTATCCACTGAAGCTTTCTTT
TRBV7-9	.	TRBJ2-5	TRBD1	16	CSSSPMPGQGGETQYF	TGTTCCAGCAGCCCCATGCCGGGACAGGGAGGAGAGACCCAGTACTTC
TRBV19	.	TRBJ1-2	TRBD1	15	CASSIPAGGDYGYTF	TGTGCCAGTAGTATCCCCGCAGGGGGCGACTATGGCTACACCTTC
TRBV7-2	few	TRBJ2-7	.	16	CASSFGGGTLSYEQYF	TGTGCCAGCAGCTTCGGTGGCGGCACCCTCTCCTACGAGCAGTACTTC
TRBV10-3	.	TRBJ1-5	.	14	CAISAGGVIQPQHF	TGTGCCATCAGTGCGGGGGGGGTGATTCAGCCCCAGCATTTT
TRBV7-9	.	TRBJ1-1	.	16	CSSSPTGIPRDTEAFF	TGTTCCAGCAGCCCGACGGGAATCCCTCGGGACACTGAAGCTTTCTTT
TRBV9	once	TRBJ2-7	TRBD1	15	CASSVDRGPTYEQYF	TGTGCCAGCAGCGTAGACAGGGGTCCGACCTACGAGCAGTACTTC
TRBV19	.	TRBJ1-1	.	13	CASAPQVNTEAFF	TGTGCCAGTGCCCCTCAGGTGAACACTGAAGCTTTCTTT
TRBV30	.	TRBJ1-3	TRBD1	16	CAWSRQGVGPGNTIYF	TGTGCCTGGTCTAGACAGGGAGTGGGCCCTGGGAACACCATATATTTT
TRBV6-5	once	TRBJ1-2	.	13	CASSELAGYGYTF	TGTGCCAGCAGTGAATTGGCAGGTTATGGCTACACCTTC
TRBV9	.	TRBJ2-1	TRBD1	15	CASSADRVTYNEQFF	TGTGCCAGCAGCGCAGACAGGGTTACCTACAATGAGCAGTTCTTC
TRBV6-4	.	TRBJ2-1	.	15	CASSAGQAKGNEQFF	TGTGCCAGCAGTGCTGGGCAGGCGAAGGGGAATGAGCAGTTCTTC
TRBV9	.	TRBJ1-1	.	15	CASSVGQPGGTEAFF	TGTGCCAGCAGCGTAGGCCAGCCCGGGGGCACTGAAGCTTTCTTT
TRBV7-2	.	TRBJ2-5	TRBD1	14	CASSWGQGEETQYF	TGTGCCAGCAGCTGGGGACAGGGCGAAGAGACCCAGTACTTC
TRBV6-6	.	TRBJ2-7	.	13	CASSYSLATEQYF	TGTGCCAGCAGTTACTCGCTAGCCACCGAGCAGTACTTC
TRBV29-1	once	TRBJ1-5	.	15	CSVEVSTYSNQPQHF	TGCAGCGTTGAGGTCTCAACTTATAGCAATCAGCCCCAGCATTTT
TRBV4-3	few	TRBJ1-1	TRBD1	15	CASSDRQGGGTEAFF	TGCGCCAGCAGCGATCGACAGGGTGGGGGCACTGAAGCTTTCTTT
TRBV18	.	TRBJ1-2	TRBD1	17	CASSLTLQGGTNYGYTF	TGTGCCAGCTCACTCACCCTCCAGGGGGGAACTAACTATGGCTACACCTTC
TRBV28	.	TRBJ2-1	.	12	CASSLNVGLGFF	TGTGCCAGCAGTTTAAATGTGGGACTTGGGTTCTTC
TRBV6-4	few	TRBJ1-5	.	14	CASSEEAAYQPQHF	TGTGCCAGCAGTGAGGAGGCGGCTTATCAGCCCCAGCATTTT
TRBV15	few	TRBJ2-1	TRBD2	18	CATSRDHLASGGYNEQFF	TGTGCCACCAGCAGAGATCACCTTGCTAGCGGGGGCTACAATGAGCAGTTCTTC
TRBV5-4	.	TRBJ2-3	TRBD2	15	CASASGGAGTDTQYF	TGTGCCAGTGCTAGCGGGGGGGCCGGCACAGATACGCAGTATTTT
TRBV5-6	.	TRBJ2-3	.	12	CASSLGGATQYF	TGTGCCAGCAGTCTAGGCGGGGCTACGCAGTATTTT
TRBV5-1	.	TRBJ2-7	.	15	CASSLDPRERREQYF	TGCGCCAGCAGCTTGGATCCCCGGGAACGGCGCGAGCAGTACTTC
TRBV28	.	TRBJ2-5	TRBD1	15	CASGLSGQGRETQYF	TGTGCCAGCGGGTTGTCGGGACAGGGGAGAGAGACCCAGTACTTC
TRBV4-2	few	TRBJ2-1	TRBD2	17	CASSQVLAGGPRNEQFF	TGTGCCAGCAGCCAGGTTCTAGCGGGGGGGCCTAGGAATGAGCAGTTCTTC
TRBV20-1	.	TRBJ2-3	.	11	CSASERDTQYF	TGCAGTGCTAGTGAGCGAGATACGCAGTATTTT
TRBV28	.	TRBJ1-4	.	14	CASGEIPTNEKLFF	TGTGCCAGCGGAGAAATCCCAACTAATGAAAAACTGTTTTTT
TRBV6-5	.	TRBJ2-3	.	16	CASSYSMQQVTDTQYF	TGTGCCAGCAGTTACTCGATGCAACAGGTCACAGATACGCAGTATTTT
TRBV29-1	.	TRBJ2-6	.	13	CSVEGAGANVLTF	TGCAGCGTAGAGGGGGCTGGGGCCAACGTCCTGACTTTC